The sequence of this T cell receptor (beta chain) was determined in a study of shared clonotypes between healthy human individuals. Study-level findings and limits: The donor pool, a small one, limited the genetic and exposure-history diversity represented.

Points on this clone: The antigen remains undetermined.

The CDR3 is 14 residues long. Germline V lookup: CDR1 SGHTS, CDR2 YDEGEE. The ends were cut back, 4 bases at V and 8 bases at J, with 16 bases in the middle. The protocol was immunoSEQ multiplex PCR, while the TCRdb copy is restricted to in-frame clones and leaves out a portion. The table lists 950,000 to 1,200,000 clones, around three quarters of them singletons. Material: memory CD4+ T cells from PBMCs. Subset indicated: CD45RA-negative fraction. The chain carries TRBV5-8 and TRBJ2-1; tentatively, D is TRBD2 (5 bases). This TCR derives from a man younger than 35 in good health. Some clones in this sample may be carry-over from other donors' samples. CDR3 loop: CASSQLGWSDEQFF. In DNA form, the CDR3 reads TGTGCCAGCAGCCAACTAGGTTGGTCCGATGAGCAGTTCTTC.